This T cell receptor beta chain was captured by sequencing in a study of OX40 agonist ivuxolimab in advanced cancers. Study conclusions and caveats: Clonal expansion from baseline to week 6 occurred in both CD4+ and CD8+ T cells.

This clone has more than one count but fewer than ten. No antigen is known for it. V dropped 4 bases and J dropped 7 bases, with 11 bases sitting between them. CDR1 LNHDA and CDR2 SQIVND come from the germline V gene (reference sequence). CDR3 length: 12 residues. Repertoires were generated with immunoSEQ multiplex PCR, while TCRdb's copy carries only in-frame clones and drops some. The sample consists of approximately 26,000 clones, roughly three quarters of them appearing once. The TCR originated in an adult with an advanced solid tumor such as melanoma, head and neck, liver or kidney cancer. The V call is TRBV19, the J call TRBJ2-7; D possibly corresponds to TRBD1 (7 bases). The sample was CD4+ or CD8+ T cells sorted from blood, taken in a trial of the OX40 agonist ivuxolimab. As DNA, the CDR3 is TGTGCCAGTAGTACAGGGGGGCTAGAGCAGTACTTC. Residues: CASSTGGLEQYF.